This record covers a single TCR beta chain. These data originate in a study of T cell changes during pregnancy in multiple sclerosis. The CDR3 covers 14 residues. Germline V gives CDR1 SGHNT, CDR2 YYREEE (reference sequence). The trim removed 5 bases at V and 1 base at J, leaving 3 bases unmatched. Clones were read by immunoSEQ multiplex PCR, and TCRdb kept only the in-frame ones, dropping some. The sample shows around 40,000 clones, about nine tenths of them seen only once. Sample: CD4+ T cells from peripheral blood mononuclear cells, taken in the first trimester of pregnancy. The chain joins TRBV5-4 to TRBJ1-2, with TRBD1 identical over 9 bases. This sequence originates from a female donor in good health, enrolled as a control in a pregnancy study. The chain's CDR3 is CASRRTGVNYGYTF. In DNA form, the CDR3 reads TGTGCCAGCAGAAGGACAGGGGTTAACTATGGCTACACCTTC.